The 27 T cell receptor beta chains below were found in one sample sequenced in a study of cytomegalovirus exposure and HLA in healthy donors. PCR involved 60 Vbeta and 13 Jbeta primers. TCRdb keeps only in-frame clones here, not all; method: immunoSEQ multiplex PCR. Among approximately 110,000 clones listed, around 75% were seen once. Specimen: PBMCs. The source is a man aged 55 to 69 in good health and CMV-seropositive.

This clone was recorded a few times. CDR3 DNA sequence: TGTGCCAGCAGTCTACAGCAAGAGACCCAGTACTTC. Translating gives CASSLQQETQYF. The chain is built from TRBV6-6 and TRBJ2-5; D ambiguous. CDR1 is MNHNY and CDR2 is SVGAGI in the germline V gene (reference sequence). The CDR3 contains 12 residues. V was cut by 5 bases and J by 2 bases, with 6 bases left in between.

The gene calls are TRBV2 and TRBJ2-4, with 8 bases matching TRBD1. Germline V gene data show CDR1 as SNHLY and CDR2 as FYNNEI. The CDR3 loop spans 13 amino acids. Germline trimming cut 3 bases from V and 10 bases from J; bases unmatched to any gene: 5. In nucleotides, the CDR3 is TGTGCCAGCAGTGACCGGGACAGGTCTATTCAGTACTTC. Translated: CASSDRDRSIQYF.

The CDR3 sequence is CASSPVTGQTGLGYF. In nucleotides, the CDR3 is TGTGCCAGCTCACCCGTCACAGGCCAGACGGGCCTTGGGTACTTC. The rearrangement links TRBV18 to TRBJ2-7, with D perhaps matching TRBD1 (5 bases). With 3 bases removed from V and 12 bases from J, the gap between germline ends came to 24 bases. This CDR3 spans 15 amino acids. The germline V gene encodes CDR1 KGHSH and CDR2 LQKENI.

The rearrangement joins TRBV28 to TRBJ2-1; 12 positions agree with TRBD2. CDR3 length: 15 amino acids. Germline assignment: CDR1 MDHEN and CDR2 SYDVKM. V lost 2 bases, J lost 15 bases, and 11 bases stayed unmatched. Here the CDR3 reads CASSLQLAGGQSPFF. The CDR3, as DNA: TGTGCCAGCAGTTTACAGCTAGCGGGGGGGCAAAGTCCGTTCTTC.

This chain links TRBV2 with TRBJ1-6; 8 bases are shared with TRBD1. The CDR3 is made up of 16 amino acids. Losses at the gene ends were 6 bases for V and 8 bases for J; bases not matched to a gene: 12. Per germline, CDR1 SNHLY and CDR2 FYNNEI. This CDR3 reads CASSPTLGRGHSPLHF. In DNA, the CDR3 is TGTGCCAGCAGCCCTACCCTCGGCAGGGGGCATTCACCCCTCCACTTT.

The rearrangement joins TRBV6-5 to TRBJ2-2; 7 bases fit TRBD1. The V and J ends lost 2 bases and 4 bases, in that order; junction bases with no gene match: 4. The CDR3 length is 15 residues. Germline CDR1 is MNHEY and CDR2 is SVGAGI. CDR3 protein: CASSYRDSFTGELFF. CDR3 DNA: TGTGCCAGCAGTTACCGGGACAGCTTCACCGGGGAGCTGTTTTTT.

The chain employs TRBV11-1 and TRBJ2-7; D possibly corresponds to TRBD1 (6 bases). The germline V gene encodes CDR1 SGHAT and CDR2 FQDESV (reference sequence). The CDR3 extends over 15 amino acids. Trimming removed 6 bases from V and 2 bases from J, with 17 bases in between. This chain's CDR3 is CASSYDRPGTYEQYF. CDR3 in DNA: TGTGCCAGCAGTTACGACAGGCCGGGGACCTACGAGCAGTACTTC.

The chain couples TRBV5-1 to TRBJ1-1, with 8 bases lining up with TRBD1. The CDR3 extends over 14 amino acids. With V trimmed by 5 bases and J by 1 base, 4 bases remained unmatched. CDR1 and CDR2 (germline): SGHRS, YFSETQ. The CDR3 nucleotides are TGCGCCAGCAGGGCGGGGACAGGGAACACTGAAGCTTTCTTT. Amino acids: CASRAGTGNTEAFF.

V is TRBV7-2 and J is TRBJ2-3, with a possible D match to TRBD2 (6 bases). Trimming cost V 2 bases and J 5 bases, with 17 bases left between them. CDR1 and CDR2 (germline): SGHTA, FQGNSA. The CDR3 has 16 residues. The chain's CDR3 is CASSLSGVGGVDTQYF. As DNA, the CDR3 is TGTGCCAGCAGCTTATCGGGGGTCGGGGGAGTAGATACGCAGTATTTT.

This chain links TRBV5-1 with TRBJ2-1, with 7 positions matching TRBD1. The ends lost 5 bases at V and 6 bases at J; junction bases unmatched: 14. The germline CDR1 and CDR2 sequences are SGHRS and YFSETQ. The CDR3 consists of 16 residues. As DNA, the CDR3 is TGCGCCAGCAGATCGACAGGGATTAAATCAAGCAATGAGCAGTTCTTC. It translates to CASRSTGIKSSNEQFF. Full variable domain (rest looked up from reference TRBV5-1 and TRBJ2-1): KAGVTQTPRYLIKTRGQQVTLSCSPISGHRSVSWYQQTPGQGLQFLFEYFSETQRNKGNFPGRFSGRQFSNSRSEMNVSTLELGDSALYLCASRSTGIKSSNEQFFGPGTRLTVL.

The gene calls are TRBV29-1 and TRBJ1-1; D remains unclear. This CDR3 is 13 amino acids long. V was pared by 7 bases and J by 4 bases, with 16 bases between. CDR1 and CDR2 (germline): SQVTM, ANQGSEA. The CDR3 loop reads CSAHPPGGTEAFF. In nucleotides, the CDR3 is TGCAGCGCCCATCCACCGGGAGGCACTGAAGCTTTCTTT.

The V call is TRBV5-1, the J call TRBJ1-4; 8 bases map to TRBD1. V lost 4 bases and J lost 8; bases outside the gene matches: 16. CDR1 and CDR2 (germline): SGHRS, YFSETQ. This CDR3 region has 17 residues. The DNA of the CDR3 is TGCGCCAGCAGCAGGACGAATGCCGGACAGGGTGGGGAAAAACTGTTTTTT. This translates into CASSRTNAGQGGEKLFF.

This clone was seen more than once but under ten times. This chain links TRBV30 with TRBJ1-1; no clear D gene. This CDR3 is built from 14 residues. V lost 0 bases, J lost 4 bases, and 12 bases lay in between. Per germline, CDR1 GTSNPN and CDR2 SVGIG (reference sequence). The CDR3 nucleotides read TGTGCCTGGAGTGTTCCGGGGTACACCACTGAAGCTTTCTTT. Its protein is CAWSVPGYTTEAFF.

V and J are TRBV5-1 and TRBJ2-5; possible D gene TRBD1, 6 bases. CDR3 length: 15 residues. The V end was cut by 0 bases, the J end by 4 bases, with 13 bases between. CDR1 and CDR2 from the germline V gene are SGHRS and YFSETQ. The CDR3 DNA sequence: TGCGCCAGCAGCTTGGAGCCGGGACAAACAGAGACCCAGTACTTC. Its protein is CASSLEPGQTETQYF.

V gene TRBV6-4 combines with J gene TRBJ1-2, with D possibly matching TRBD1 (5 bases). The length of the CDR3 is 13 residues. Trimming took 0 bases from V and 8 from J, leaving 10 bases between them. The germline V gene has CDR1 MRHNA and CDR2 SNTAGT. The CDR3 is CASSDSWGEGYTF. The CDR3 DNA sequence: TGTGCCAGCAGTGACTCATGGGGGGAGGGCTACACCTTC.

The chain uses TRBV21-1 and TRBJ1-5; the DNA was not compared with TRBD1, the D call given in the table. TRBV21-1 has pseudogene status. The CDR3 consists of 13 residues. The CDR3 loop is CASSKGQGQPQHF. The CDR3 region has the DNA TGTGCCAGCAGCAAAGGACAGGGTCAGCCCCAGCATTTT.

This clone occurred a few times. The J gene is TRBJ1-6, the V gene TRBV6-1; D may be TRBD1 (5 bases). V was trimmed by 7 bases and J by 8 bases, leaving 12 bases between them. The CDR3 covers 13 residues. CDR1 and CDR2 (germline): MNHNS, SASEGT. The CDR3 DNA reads TGTGCCAGCAACCGAGGGGAGGATTCACCCCTCCACTTT. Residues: CASNRGEDSPLHF.

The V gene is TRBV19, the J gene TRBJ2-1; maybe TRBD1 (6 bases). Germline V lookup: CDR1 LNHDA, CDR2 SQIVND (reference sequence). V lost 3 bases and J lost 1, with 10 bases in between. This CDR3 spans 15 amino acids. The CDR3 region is CASSIGQSSYNEQFF. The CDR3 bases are TGTGCCAGTAGTATTGGACAGTCGTCCTACAATGAGCAGTTCTTC.

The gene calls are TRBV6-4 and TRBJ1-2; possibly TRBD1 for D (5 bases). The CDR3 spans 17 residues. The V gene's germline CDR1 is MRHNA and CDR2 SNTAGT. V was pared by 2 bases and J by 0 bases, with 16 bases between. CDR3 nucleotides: TGTGCCAGCAGTGACGCCCTGGGGTCCAGGGCTAACTATGGCTACACCTTC. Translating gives CASSDALGSRANYGYTF.

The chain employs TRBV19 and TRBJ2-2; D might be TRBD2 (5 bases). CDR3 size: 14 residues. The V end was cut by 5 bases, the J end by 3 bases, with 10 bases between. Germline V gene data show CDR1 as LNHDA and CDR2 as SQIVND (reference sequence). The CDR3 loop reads CASSPSGYTGELFF. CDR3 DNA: TGTGCCAGTAGTCCGAGCGGTTACACCGGGGAGCTGTTTTTT.

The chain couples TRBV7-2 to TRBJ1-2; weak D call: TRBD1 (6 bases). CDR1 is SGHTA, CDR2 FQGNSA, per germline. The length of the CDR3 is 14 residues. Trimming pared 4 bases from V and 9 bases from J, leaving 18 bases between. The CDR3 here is CASSSIQGTRSYTF. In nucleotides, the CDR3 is TGTGCCAGCAGCTCCATTCAGGGGACTAGGAGCTACACCTTC.

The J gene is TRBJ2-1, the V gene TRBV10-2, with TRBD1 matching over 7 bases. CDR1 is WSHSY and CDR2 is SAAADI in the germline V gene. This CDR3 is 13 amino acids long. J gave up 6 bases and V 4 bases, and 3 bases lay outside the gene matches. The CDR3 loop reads CASSVQGVNEQFF. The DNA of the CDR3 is TGCGCCAGCAGTGTTCAGGGGGTCAATGAGCAGTTCTTC.

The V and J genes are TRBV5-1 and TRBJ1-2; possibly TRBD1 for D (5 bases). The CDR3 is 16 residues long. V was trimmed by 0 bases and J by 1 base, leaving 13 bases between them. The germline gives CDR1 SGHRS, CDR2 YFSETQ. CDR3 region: CASSLDGGAVNYGYTF. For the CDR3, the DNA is TGCGCCAGCAGCTTGGACGGAGGGGCGGTTAACTATGGCTACACCTTC. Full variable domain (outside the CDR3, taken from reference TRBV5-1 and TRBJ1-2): KAGVTQTPRYLIKTRGQQVTLSCSPISGHRSVSWYQQTPGQGLQFLFEYFSETQRNKGNFPGRFSGRQFSNSRSEMNVSTLELGDSALYLCASSLDGGAVNYGYTFGSGTRLTVV.

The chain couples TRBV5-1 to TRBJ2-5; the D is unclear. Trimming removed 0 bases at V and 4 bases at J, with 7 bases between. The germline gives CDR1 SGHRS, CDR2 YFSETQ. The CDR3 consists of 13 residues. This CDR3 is CASSLVLLETQYF. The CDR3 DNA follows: TGCGCCAGCAGCTTGGTTCTATTAGAGACCCAGTACTTC.

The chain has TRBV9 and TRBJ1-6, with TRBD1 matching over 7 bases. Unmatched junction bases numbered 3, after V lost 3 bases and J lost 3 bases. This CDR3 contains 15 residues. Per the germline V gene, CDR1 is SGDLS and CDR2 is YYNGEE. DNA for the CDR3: TGTGCCAGCAGCGAGACAGGGCTCTATAATTCACCCCTCCACTTT. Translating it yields CASSETGLYNSPLHF.

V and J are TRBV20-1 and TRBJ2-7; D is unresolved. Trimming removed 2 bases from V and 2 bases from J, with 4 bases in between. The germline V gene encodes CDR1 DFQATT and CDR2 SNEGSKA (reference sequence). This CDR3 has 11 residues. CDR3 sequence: CSARPAYEQYF. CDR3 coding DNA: TGCAGTGCTAGACCCGCCTACGAGCAGTACTTC.

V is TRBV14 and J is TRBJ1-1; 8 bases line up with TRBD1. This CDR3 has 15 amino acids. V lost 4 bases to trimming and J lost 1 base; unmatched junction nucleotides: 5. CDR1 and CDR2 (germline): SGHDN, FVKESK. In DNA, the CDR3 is TGTGCCAGCAGCCCCTTCGGGACAGGGAACACTGAAGCTTTCTTT. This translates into CASSPFGTGNTEAFF. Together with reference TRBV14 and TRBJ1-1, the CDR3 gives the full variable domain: EAGVTQFPSHSVIEKGQTVTLRCDPISGHDNLYWYRRVMGKEIKFLLHFVKESKQDESGMPNNRFLAERTGGTYSTLKVQPAELEDSGVYFCASSPFGTGNTEAFFGQGTRLTVV.